This T cell receptor beta chain was observed in a study of long-term antiretroviral therapy in people with HIV. Study-level results: In the period from the mid-2000s to the late 2010s, blood was collected, possibly under older ART regimens.

The immunoSEQ assay was v3.0, run at survey level. Only in-frame clones appear in the TCRdb table, and some are missing; sequencing was by immunoSEQ multiplex PCR. This sample has 16,000 or so clones, with 75% to 85% found just once. HIV-positive participants were all treated in the United States. V was pared by 4 bases and J by 14 bases, with 11 bases of the junction left unmatched. CDR3 length: 15 amino acids. Germline values: CDR1 SGHTS, CDR2 YDEGEE. As concerns this clone: Its antigen remains unknown.

The gene calls are TRBV5-8 and TRBJ2-1, with 14 bases identical to TRBD2. The clonotype comes from a man aged 18-30 years with HIV. The sequencing used unsorted PBMCs, collected 0.1 years before starting antiretroviral therapy. The CDR3 nucleotides are TGTGCCAGCAGCATGGGACTAGCGGGGGAAGAAGAGAAGTTCTTC. Encoded protein: CASSMGLAGEEEKFF.